This T cell receptor (beta chain) was observed in a study of blood T cell repertoires in COVID-19. In the study overall: COVID-19 samples collected from the United States, Italy and Spain covered acute and convalescent phases. T cells, B-cell-depleted T cells, or PBMCs provided the cDNA or gDNA that served as material.

The germline V gene encodes CDR1 SGHRS and CDR2 YFSETQ. The germline V and J ends were trimmed by 4 bases and 7 bases, with 11 bases remaining between them. CDR3 length equals 12 residues. Authors' data handling: How many nucleated cells were present was estimated from reference gene primer amplification. Produced via immunoSEQ multiplex PCR; TCRdb's table is partial and in-frame only. Clone size and V and J calls were adopted from that table, with D and trimming inferred from the DNA. The table lists a few hundred thousand clones, around nine tenths of them singletons. The chain recombines TRBV5-1 with TRBJ1-2; no firm D call. The clonotype originates from a human donor in a cohort sampled during active COVID-19. Input material: peripheral blood. The CDR3 loop reads CASSEAFGGYTF. CDR3 bases: TGCGCCAGCAGCGAGGCTTTTGGTGGCTACACCTTC. The variable domain in full, with the rest retrieved from reference TRBV5-1 and TRBJ1-2, is KAGVTQTPRYLIKTRGQQVTLSCSPISGHRSVSWYQQTPGQGLQFLFEYFSETQRNKGNFPGRFSGRQFSNSRSEMNVSTLELGDSALYLCASSEAFGGYTFGSGTRLTVV.